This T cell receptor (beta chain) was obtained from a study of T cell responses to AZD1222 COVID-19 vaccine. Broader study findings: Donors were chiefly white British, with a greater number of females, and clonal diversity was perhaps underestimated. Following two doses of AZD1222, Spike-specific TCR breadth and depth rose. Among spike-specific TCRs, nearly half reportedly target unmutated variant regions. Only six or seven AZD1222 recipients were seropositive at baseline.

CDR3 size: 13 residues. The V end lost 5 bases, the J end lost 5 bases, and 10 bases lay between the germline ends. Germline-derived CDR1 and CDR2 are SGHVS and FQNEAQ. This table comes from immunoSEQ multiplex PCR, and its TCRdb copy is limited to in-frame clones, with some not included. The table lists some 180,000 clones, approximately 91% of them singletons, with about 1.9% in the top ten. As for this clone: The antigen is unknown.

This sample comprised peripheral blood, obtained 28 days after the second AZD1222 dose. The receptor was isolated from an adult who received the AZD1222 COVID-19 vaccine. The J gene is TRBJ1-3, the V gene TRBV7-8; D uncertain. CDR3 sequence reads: CASSQEPRNTIYF. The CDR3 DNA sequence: TGTGCCAGCAGCCAAGAGCCCCGAAACACCATATATTTT.